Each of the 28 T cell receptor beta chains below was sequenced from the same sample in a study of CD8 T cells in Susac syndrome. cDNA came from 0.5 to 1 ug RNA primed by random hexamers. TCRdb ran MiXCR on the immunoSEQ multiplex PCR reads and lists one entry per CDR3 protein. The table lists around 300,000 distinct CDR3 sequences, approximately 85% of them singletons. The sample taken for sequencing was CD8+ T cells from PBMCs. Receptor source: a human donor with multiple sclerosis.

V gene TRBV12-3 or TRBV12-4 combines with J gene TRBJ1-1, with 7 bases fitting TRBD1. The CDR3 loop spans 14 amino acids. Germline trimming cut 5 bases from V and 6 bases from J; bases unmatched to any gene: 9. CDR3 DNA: TGTGCCAGCAGTCCGACAGGGATGGGAGCTGAAGCTTTCTTT. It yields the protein CASSPTGMGAEAFF.

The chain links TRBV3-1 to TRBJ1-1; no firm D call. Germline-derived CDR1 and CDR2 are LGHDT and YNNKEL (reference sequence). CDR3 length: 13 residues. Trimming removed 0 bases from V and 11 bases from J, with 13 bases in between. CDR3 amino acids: CASSQDGTGVAFF. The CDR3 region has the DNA TGTGCCAGCAGCCAAGATGGAACGGGTGTCGCTTTCTTT.

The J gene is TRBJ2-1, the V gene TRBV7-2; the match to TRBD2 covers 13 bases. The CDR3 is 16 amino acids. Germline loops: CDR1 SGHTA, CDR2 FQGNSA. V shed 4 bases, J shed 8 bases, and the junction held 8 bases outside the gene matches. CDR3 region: CASSSIGLAGDDEQFF. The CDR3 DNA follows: TGTGCCAGCAGCTCCATCGGACTAGCGGGAGACGATGAGCAGTTCTTC. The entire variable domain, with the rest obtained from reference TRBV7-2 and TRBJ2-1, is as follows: GAGVSQSPSNKVTEKGKDVELRCDPISGHTALYWYRQSLGQGLEFLIYFQGNSAPDKSGLPSDRFSAERTGGSVSTLTIQRTQQEDSAVYLCASSSIGLAGDDEQFFGPGTRLTVL.

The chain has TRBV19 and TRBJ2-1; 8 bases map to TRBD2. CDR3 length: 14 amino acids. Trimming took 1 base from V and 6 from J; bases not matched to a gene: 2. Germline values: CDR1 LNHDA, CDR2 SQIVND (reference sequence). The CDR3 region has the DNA TGTGCCAGTAGTATAGCGGGAGGGCCCAATGAGCAGTTCTTC. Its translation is CASSIAGGPNEQFF.

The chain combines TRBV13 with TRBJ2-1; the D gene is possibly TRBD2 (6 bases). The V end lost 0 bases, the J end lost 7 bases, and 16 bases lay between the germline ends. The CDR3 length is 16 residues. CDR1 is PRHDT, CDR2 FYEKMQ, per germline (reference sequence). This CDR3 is CASSLGLGEVANEQFF. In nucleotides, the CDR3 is TGTGCCAGCAGCTTAGGCCTTGGGGAGGTAGCGAATGAGCAGTTCTTC.

This CDR3 is CASGLVLARSAKFNEKLFF. The CDR3 DNA reads as TGTGCTAGTGGTTTGGTCTTGGCGCGTTCCGCGAAGTTTAATGAAAAACTGTTTTTT. The chain employs TRBV12-5 and TRBJ1-4; D call uncertain. The V gene lost 0 bases and the J gene lost 4 bases, with 21 bases spanning the gap. Looked up from germline, CDR1 is LGHNT and CDR2 is FRNRAP. The length of the CDR3 is 19 residues.

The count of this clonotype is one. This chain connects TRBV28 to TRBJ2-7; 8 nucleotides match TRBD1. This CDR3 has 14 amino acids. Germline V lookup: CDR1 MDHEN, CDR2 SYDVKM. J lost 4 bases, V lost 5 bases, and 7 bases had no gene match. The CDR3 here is CASSPTGASYEQYF. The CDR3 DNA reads TGTGCCAGCAGTCCGACAGGGGCCTCATACGAGCAGTACTTC.

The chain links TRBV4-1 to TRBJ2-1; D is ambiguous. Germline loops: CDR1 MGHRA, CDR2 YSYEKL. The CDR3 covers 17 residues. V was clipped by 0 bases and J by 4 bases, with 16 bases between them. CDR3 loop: CASSQDMPYLTYNEQFF. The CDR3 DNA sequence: TGCGCCAGCAGCCAAGATATGCCATACCTAACTTACAATGAGCAGTTCTTC.

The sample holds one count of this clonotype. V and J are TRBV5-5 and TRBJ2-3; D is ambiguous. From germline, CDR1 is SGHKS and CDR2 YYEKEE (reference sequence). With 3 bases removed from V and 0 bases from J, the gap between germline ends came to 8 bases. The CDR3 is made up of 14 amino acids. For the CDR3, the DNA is TGTGCCAGCAGCTATCCATCGAGCACAGATACGCAGTATTTT. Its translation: CASSYPSSTDTQYF.

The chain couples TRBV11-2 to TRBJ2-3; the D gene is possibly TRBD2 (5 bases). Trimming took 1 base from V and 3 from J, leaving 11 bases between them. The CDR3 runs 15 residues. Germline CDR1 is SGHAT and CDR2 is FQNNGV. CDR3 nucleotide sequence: TGTGCCAGCAGCTTAGGGGCTAGCAGTACAGATACGCAGTATTTT. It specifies CASSLGASSTDTQYF.

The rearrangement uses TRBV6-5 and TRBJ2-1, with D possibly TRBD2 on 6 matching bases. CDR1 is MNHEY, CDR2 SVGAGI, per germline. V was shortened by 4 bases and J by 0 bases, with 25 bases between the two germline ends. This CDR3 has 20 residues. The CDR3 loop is CASSFGFRGWDSSSYNEQFF. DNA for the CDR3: TGTGCCAGCAGTTTCGGTTTTCGCGGTTGGGACTCGTCCTCCTACAATGAGCAGTTCTTC.

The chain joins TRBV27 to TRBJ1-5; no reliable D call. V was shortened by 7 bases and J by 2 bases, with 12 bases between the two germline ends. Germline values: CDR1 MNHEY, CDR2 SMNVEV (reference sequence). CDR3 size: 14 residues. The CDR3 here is CASKLGVGNQPQHF. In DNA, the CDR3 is TGTGCCAGCAAATTGGGCGTCGGCAATCAGCCCCAGCATTTT.

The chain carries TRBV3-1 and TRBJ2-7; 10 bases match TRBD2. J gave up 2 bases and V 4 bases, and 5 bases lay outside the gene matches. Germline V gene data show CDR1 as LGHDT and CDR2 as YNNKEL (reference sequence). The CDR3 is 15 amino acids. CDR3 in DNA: TGTGCCAGCAGCCGGGGACTAGCGTCGACCTACGAGCAGTACTTC. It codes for CASSRGLASTYEQYF.

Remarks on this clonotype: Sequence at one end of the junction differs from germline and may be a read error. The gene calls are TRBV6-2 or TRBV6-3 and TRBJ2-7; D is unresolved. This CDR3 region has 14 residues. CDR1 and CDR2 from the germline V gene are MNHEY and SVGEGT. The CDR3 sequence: CASNYSAPLLEQYF. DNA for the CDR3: TGTGCCAGCAATTACTCCGCCCCCCTTCTCGAGCAGTACTTC.

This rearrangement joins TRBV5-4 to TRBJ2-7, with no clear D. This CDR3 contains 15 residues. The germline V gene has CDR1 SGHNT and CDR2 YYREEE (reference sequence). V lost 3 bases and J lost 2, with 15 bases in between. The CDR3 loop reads CASSSSWPEPYEQYF. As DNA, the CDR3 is TGTGCCAGCAGCTCGTCTTGGCCGGAGCCCTACGAGCAGTACTTC.

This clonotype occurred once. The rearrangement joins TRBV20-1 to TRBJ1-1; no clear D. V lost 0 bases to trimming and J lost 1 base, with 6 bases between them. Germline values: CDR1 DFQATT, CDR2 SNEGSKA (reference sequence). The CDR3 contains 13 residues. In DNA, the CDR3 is TGCAGTGCTAGAGATTGGGAGAACACTGAAGCTTTCTTT. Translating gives CSARDWENTEAFF.

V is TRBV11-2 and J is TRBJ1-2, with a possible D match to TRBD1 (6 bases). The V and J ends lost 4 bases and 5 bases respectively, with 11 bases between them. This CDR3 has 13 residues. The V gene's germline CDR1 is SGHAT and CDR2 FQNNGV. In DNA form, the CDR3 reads TGTGCCAGCAGCTCCAGGAGGGGGTATGGCTACACCTTC. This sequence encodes CASSSRRGYGYTF.

This chain's CDR3 is CASGLVPSTGANTEAFF. The CDR3 DNA reads TGTGCTAGTGGTTTGGTTCCCTCAACAGGGGCGAACACTGAAGCTTTCTTT. V gene TRBV12-5 combines with J gene TRBJ1-1; the match to TRBD1 covers 7 bases. V trimming: 0 bases; J trimming: 1 base; junction bases outside the gene matches: 8. From germline, CDR1 is LGHNT and CDR2 FRNRAP. The CDR3 sequence is 17 residues long. Full variable domain (missing parts from reference TRBV12-5 and TRBJ1-1): DARVTQTPRHKVTEMGQEVTMRCQPILGHNTVFWYRQTMMQGLELLAYFRNRAPLDDSGMPKDRFSAEMPDATLATLKIQPSEPRDSAVYFCASGLVPSTGANTEAFFGQGTRLTVV.

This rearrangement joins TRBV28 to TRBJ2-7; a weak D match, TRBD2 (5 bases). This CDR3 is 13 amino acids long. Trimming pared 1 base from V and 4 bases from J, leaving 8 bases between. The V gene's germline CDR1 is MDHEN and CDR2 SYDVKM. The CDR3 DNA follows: TGTGCCAGCAGTTTATCGTCGGGGTACGAGCAGTACTTC. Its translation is CASSLSSGYEQYF.

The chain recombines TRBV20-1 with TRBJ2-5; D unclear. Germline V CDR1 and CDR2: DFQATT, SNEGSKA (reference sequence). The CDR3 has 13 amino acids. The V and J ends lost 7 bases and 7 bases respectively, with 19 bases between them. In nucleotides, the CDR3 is TGCAGTGTAAAGCTGGACCCCACGGGGACCCAGTACTTC. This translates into CSVKLDPTGTQYF.

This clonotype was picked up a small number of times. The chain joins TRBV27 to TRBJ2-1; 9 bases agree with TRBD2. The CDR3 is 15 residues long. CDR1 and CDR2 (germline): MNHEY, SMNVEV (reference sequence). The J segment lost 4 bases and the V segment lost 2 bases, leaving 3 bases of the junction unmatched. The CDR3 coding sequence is TGTGCCAGCAGTTTACGGGCGGGAGGGTACAATGAGCAGTTCTTC. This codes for CASSLRAGGYNEQFF.

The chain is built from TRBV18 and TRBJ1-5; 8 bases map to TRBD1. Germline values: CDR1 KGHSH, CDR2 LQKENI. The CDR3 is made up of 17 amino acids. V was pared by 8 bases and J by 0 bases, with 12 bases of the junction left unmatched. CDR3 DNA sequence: TGTGCCAGCGCCGGTTGGGACAGGCGCTATAGCAATCAGCCCCAGCATTTT. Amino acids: CASAGWDRRYSNQPQHF.

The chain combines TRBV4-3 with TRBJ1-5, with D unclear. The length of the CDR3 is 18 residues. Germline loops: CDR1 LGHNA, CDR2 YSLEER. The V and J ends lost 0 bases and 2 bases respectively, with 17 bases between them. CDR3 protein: CASSQDPGEFGGNQPQHF. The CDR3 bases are TGCGCCAGCAGCCAAGATCCCGGGGAATTTGGGGGCAATCAGCCCCAGCATTTT.

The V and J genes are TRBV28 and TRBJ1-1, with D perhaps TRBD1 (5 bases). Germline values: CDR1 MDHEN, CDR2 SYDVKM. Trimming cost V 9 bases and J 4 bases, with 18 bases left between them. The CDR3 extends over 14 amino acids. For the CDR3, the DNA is TGTGCCAGTAAGCCCCAGGGTATGGGCACTGAAGCTTTCTTT. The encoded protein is CASKPQGMGTEAFF.

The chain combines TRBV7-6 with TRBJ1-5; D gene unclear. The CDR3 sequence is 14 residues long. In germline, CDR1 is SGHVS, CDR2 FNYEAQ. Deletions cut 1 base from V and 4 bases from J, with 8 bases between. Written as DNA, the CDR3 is TGTGCCAGCAGCTTAGAGACGGCTAATCAGCCCCAGCATTTT. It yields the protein CASSLETANQPQHF.

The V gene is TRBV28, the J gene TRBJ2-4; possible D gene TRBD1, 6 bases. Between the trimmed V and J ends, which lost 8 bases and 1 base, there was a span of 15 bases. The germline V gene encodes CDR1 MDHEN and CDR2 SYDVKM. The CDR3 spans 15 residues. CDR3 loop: CASGEGVGAKNIQYF. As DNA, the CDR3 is TGTGCCAGCGGAGAGGGGGTGGGGGCCAAAAACATTCAGTACTTC.

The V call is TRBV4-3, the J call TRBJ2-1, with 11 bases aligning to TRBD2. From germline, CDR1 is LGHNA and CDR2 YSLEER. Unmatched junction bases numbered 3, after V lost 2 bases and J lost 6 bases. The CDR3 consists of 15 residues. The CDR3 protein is CASSQRGLAVNEQFF. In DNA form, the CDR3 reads TGCGCCAGCAGCCAAAGGGGACTAGCGGTCAATGAGCAGTTCTTC.

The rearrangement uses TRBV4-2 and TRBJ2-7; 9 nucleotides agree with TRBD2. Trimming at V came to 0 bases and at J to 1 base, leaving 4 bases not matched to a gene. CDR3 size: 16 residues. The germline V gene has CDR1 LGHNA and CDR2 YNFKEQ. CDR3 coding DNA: TGTGCCAGCAGCCAAGAAGCGGGAGGCAGTTCCTACGAGCAGTACTTC. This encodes CASSQEAGGSSYEQYF.